This TCR beta chain stems from a study of T cells after yellow fever vaccination. This clonotype was found a few times. Its antigen remains unidentified. Germline V gives CDR1 SGHTA, CDR2 FQGNSA. The V and J ends lost 5 bases and 6 bases respectively, with 17 bases between them. This CDR3 comprises 15 residues. MiXCR was run by TCRdb on the 5' RACE reads, yielding one entry per CDR3 protein. There are 400,000 or so distinct CDR3 sequences in the sample; 18% occur only once, and over 15% lies in the top ten. Points from the study as a whole: The booster response re-showed most primary clones: 96% CD4, roughly 91% CD8. From the bulk population, abundant clonotypes could contaminate and appear within FACS-sorted repertoires. Overlap between CD4 and CD8 compartments was detected for a small share of clonotypes.

The material was PBMCs, obtained before the yellow fever booster vaccination. This chain connects TRBV7-2 to TRBJ2-4; a possible D gene is TRBD2 (5 bases). The clonotype originates from a young man who received the YFV17D yellow fever vaccine. CDR3 sequence: CASSRGPTSSNIQYF. As DNA, the CDR3 is TGTGCCAGCAGCCGCGGGCCTACAAGTTCAAACATTCAGTACTTC.